This TCR beta chain was recovered during a study of blood T cell repertoires in COVID-19. Germline loops: CDR1 LGHDT, CDR2 YNNKEL (reference sequence). Trimming took off 0 bases at V and 4 bases at J, with 16 bases between the two ends. The CDR3 loop spans 17 amino acids. Method: immunoSEQ multiplex PCR; TCRdb's copy keeps in-frame clones and lacks some. The repertoire holds 300,000 to 450,000 clones, with around 90% as singletons. The sequence derives from a human donor in a cohort sampled during active COVID-19. The sample was peripheral blood. V usage is TRBV3-1 (or the pseudogene TRBV3-2) and J usage is TRBJ2-1; D gene ambiguous. This CDR3 reads CASSQDAALPPYNEQFF. CDR3 DNA sequence: TGTGCCAGCAGCCAAGATGCGGCACTGCCGCCATACAATGAGCAGTTCTTC.